This T cell receptor (beta chain) came from a study of blood T cells in healthy people across ages. The study's findings and limits: It was held that diversity estimates obtained from one million T cells represented underestimates.

Germline V gives CDR1 SGHRS, CDR2 YFSETQ. CDR3 size: 15 residues. Trimming cost V 4 bases and J 6 bases, with 14 bases left between them. A second PCR, run for roughly 6 to 11 cycles, used a sample-barcoded 5' primer plus a J-beta primer mix. Paired-end reads containing CDR3 totaled no fewer than 3 million for each sample. TCRdb used MiXCR to reprocess the 5' RACE reads, holding one entry per CDR3 protein. Seen here are about 1.8 million distinct CDR3 sequences, around half observed once, and the top ten hold 2% to 2.5%. No fewer than 6.5 million PBMCs went into each sample. This clonotype was detected only a few times. Antigen specificity is unknown.

The rearrangement links TRBV5-1 to TRBJ1-6; the D is unclear. The receptor comes from a woman between 40 and 55 years old in good health. Material: blood. The CDR3 DNA sequence: TGCGCCAGCAGCCTCGGCAGCCCGCGTAATTCACCCCTCCACTTT. Its translation is CASSLGSPRNSPLHF. Together with reference TRBV5-1 and TRBJ1-6, the CDR3 gives the full variable domain: KAGVTQTPRYLIKTRGQQVTLSCSPISGHRSVSWYQQTPGQGLQFLFEYFSETQRNKGNFPGRFSGRQFSNSRSEMNVSTLELGDSALYLCASSLGSPRNSPLHFGNGTRLTVT.